What follows are 5 T cell receptor beta chains derived from one specimen sequenced in a study of blood T cell repertoires in COVID-19. Measured with immunoSEQ multiplex PCR; TCRdb has only the in-frame clones, and not every one. Here the sample spans some 320,000 clones, about 92% being singletons. The sample consisted of PBMCs or T cells enriched from blood (not recorded which). The receptors originated from a man aged 55 to 70 who had recovered from COVID-19.

V is TRBV30 and J is TRBJ2-6; D perhaps matches TRBD1 (5 bases). The germline CDR1 and CDR2 sequences are GTSNPN and SVGIG (reference sequence). V shed 5 bases and J shed 0 bases, with 11 bases lying between them. This CDR3 comprises 15 residues. CDR3 residues: CAWAAGISGANVLTF. CDR3 DNA sequence: TGTGCCTGGGCCGCAGGGATCTCTGGGGCCAACGTCCTGACTTTC.

This clone occurred once. The J gene is TRBJ1-2, the V gene TRBV9, with TRBD1 matching over 8 bases. Germline CDR1 and CDR2: SGDLS and YYNGEE. This CDR3 is 17 amino acids long. J lost 7 bases, V lost 4 bases, and 18 bases had no gene match. Written as DNA, the CDR3 is TGTGCCAGCAGCTCTCCCGGGACAGGTTTAACACTTCCTGGCTACACCTTC. Translation gives CASSSPGTGLTLPGYTF.

The chain recombines TRBV6-6 with TRBJ2-7; TRBD2 matches at 12 bases. The ends lost 3 bases at V and 6 bases at J; junction bases unmatched: 6. Germline CDR1 is MNHNY and CDR2 is SVGAGI (reference sequence). This CDR3 contains 15 residues. CDR3 sequence (DNA): TGTGCCAGCAGTTATGGACTAGCGGGAACAAGCGAGCAGTACTTC. Residues: CASSYGLAGTSEQYF.

The chain employs TRBV5-1 and TRBJ1-1, with 11 bases lining up with TRBD1. The CDR3 runs to 15 residues. Germline V gene sequence: CDR1 SGHRS, CDR2 YFSETQ. Trimming cost V 4 bases and J 6 bases; bases outside gene matches: 8. Here the CDR3 DNA reads TGCGCCAGCAGCGACCGGGACAGGGGGGTCGCTGAAGCTTTCTTT. As protein: CASSDRDRGVAEAFF.

This chain connects TRBV4-2 to TRBJ2-4; weak D call: TRBD2 (7 bases). There are 16 residues in the CDR3. Germline values: CDR1 LGHNA, CDR2 YNFKEQ. V lost 1 base and J lost 4, with 14 bases in between. The CDR3 loop reads CASSQVAGDIKNIQYF. The DNA for the CDR3 is TGTGCCAGCAGCCAAGTTGCGGGGGACATAAAAAACATTCAGTACTTC.